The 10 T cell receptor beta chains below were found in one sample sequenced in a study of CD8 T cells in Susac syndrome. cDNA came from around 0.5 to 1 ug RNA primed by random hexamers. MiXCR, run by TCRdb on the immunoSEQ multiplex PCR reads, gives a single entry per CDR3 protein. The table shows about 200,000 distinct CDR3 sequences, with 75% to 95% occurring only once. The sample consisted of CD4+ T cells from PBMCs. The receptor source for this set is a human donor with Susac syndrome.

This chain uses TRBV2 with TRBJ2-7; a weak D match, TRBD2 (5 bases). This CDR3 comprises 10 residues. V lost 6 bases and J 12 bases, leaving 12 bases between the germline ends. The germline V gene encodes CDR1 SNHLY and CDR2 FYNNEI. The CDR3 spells CASSAGVRYF. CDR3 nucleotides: TGTGCCAGCAGCGCCGGGGTTCGGTACTTC.

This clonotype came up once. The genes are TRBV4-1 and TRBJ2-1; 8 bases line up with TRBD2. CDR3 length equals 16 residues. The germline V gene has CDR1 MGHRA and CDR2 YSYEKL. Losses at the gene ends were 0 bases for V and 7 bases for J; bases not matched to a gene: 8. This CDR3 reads CASSQEEREIRNEQFF. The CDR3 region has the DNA TGCGCCAGCAGCCAAGAAGAGCGGGAGATCAGGAATGAGCAGTTCTTC.

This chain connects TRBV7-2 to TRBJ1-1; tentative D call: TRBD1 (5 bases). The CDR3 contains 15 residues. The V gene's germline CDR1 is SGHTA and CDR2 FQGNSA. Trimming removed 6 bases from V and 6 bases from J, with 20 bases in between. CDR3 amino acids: CASSPGPTGRAEAFF. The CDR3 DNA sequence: TGTGCCAGCAGTCCCGGGCCTACAGGTCGGGCTGAAGCTTTCTTT.

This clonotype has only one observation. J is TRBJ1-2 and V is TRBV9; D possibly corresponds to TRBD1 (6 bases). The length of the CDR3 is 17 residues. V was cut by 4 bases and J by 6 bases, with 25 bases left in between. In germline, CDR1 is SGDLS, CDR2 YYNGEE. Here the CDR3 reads CASSTRSRRGGIDGYTF. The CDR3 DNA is TGTGCCAGCAGCACACGAAGTCGGAGGGGGGGCATCGATGGCTACACCTTC. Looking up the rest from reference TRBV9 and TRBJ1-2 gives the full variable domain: DSGVTQTPKHLITATGQRVTLRCSPRSGDLSVYWYQQSLDQGLQFLIQYYNGEERAKGNILERFSAQQFPDLHSELNLSSLELGDSALYFCASSTRSRRGGIDGYTFGSGTRLTVV.

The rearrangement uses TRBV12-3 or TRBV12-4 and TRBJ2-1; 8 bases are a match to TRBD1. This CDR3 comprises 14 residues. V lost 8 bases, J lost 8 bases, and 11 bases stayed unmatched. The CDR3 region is CASSSRQGYYEQFF. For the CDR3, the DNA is TGTGCCAGCTCCTCGAGACAGGGGTACTATGAGCAGTTCTTC.

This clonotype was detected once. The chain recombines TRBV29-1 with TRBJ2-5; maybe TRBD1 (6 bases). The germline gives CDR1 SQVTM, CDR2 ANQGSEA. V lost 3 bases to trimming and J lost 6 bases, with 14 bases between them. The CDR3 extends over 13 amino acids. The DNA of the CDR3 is TGCAGCGTTGAGCAGGACAGTAAACAGACCCAGTACTTC. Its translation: CSVEQDSKQTQYF.

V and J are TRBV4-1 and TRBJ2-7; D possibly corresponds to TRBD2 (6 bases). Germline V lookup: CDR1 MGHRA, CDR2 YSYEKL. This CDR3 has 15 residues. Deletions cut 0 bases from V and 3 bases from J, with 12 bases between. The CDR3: CASSQEAGSLYEQYF. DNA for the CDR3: TGCGCCAGCAGCCAAGAAGCCGGGAGCCTCTACGAGCAGTACTTC.

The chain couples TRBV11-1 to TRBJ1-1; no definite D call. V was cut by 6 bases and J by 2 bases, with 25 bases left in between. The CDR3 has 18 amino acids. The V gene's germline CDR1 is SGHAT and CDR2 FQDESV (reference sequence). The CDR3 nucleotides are TGTGCCAGCAGTTGGGGTATTTCCCGAGGAGTACACAACACTGAAGCTTTCTTT. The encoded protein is CASSWGISRGVHNTEAFF.

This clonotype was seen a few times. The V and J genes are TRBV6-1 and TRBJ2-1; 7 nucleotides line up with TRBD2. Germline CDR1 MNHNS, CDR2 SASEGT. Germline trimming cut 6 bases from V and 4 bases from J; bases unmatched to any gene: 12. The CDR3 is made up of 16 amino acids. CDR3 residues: CASRQLAGEAYNEQFF. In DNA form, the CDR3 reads TGTGCCAGCAGACAGCTCGCGGGAGAAGCTTACAATGAGCAGTTCTTC.

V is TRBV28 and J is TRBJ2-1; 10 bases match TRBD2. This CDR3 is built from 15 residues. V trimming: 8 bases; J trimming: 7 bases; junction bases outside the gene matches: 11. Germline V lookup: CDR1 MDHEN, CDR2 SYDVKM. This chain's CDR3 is CASRAGTSEPNEQFF. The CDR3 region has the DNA TGTGCCAGCCGCGCCGGGACTAGCGAGCCAAATGAGCAGTTCTTC. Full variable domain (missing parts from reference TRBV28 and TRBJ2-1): DVKVTQSSRYLVKRTGEKVFLECVQDMDHENMFWYRQDPGLGLRLIYFSYDVKMKEKGDIPEGYSVSREKKERFSLILESASTNQTSMYLCASRAGTSEPNEQFFGPGTRLTVL.